Listed below are T cell receptor beta chains from one sample, sequenced in a study of T cell clonotyping in hematopoietic cell transplantation. Generated by immunoSEQ multiplex PCR, the TCRdb table keeps only in-frame clones and is missing some. The sample contains more than 11,000 clones, over 95% of which appear only once. Sample: peripheral blood mononuclear cells, taken 30 days after allogeneic stem cell transplant. The origin of the receptors is a female patient aged 50-59 years who had an allogeneic stem cell transplant from an unrelated donor, so T cells may come from the graft donor. Some clones in this sample may be carry-over from other donors' samples. The CDR3 runs from the conserved cysteine through the conserved F or W. D genes are given only for firm matches. Not every row has a clone size; where given, it reads once, few, many or a size class.

v_call: TRBV5-1
clone_size: .
d_call: .
j_call: TRBJ1-1
cdr3_aa: CASSLARVATEAFF
cdr3_nt: TGCGCCAGCAGCTTAGCTCGTGTCGCCACTGAAGCTTTCTTT

v_call: TRBV27
clone_size: .
d_call: .
j_call: TRBJ2-6
cdr3_aa: CASSLSTPGANVLTF
cdr3_nt: TGTGCCAGCAGTTTATCGACGCCTGGGGCCAACGTCCTGACTTTC

v_call: TRBV11-2
clone_size: .
d_call: .
j_call: TRBJ1-3
cdr3_aa: CASSLVVNTIYF
cdr3_nt: TGTGCCAGCAGCTTAGTAGTCAACACCATATATTTT

v_call: TRBV7-9
clone_size: .
d_call: .
j_call: TRBJ1-2
cdr3_aa: CASSPAQGTGYGYTF
cdr3_nt: TGTGCCAGCAGCCCGGCCCAGGGAACTGGCTATGGCTACACCTTC

v_call: TRBV30
clone_size: .
d_call: .
j_call: TRBJ1-1
cdr3_aa: CAWIARNTEAFF
cdr3_nt: TGTGCCTGGATAGCGCGGAACACTGAAGCTTTCTTT

v_call: TRBV6-4
clone_size: .
d_call: TRBD2
j_call: TRBJ2-5
cdr3_aa: CASSEIAGGQETQYF
cdr3_nt: TGTGCCAGCAGTGAAATAGCGGGGGGGCAAGAGACCCAGTACTTC

v_call: TRBV14
clone_size: .
d_call: .
j_call: TRBJ1-2
cdr3_aa: CASSQDREPAYGYTF
cdr3_nt: TGTGCCAGCAGCCAAGATCGAGAACCGGCCTATGGCTACACCTTC

v_call: TRBV4-1
clone_size: .
d_call: .
j_call: TRBJ1-2
cdr3_aa: CASSHFIVTANYGYTF
cdr3_nt: TGCGCCAGCAGCCATTTTATTGTGACAGCTAACTATGGCTACACCTTC

v_call: TRBV4-2
clone_size: .
d_call: .
j_call: TRBJ1-5
cdr3_aa: CASSQVVGPNQPQHF
cdr3_nt: TGTGCCAGCAGCCAAGTAGTGGGACCGAATCAGCCCCAGCATTTT

v_call: TRBV25-1
clone_size: .
d_call: TRBD1
j_call: TRBJ1-2
cdr3_aa: CASSEGTAYTNYGYTF
cdr3_nt: TGTGCCAGCAGTGAAGGGACAGCGTACACTAACTATGGCTACACCTTC

v_call: TRBV11-2
clone_size: .
d_call: TRBD1
j_call: TRBJ1-6
cdr3_aa: CASSPGQGGRYNSPLHF
cdr3_nt: TGTGCCAGCAGCCCCGGGCAGGGGGGAAGATATAATTCACCCCTCCACTTT

v_call: TRBV5-1
clone_size: once
d_call: TRBD2
j_call: TRBJ2-7
cdr3_aa: CASKAPEASGVGEQYF
cdr3_nt: TGCGCCAGCAAAGCCCCGGAGGCTAGCGGAGTAGGAGAGCAGTACTTC

v_call: TRBV6-5
clone_size: .
d_call: .
j_call: TRBJ2-7
cdr3_aa: CASSQGRTAKKYF
cdr3_nt: TGTGCCAGCAGCCAGGGCCGGACAGCTAAAAAGTACTTC

v_call: TRBV6-5
clone_size: .
d_call: .
j_call: TRBJ1-5
cdr3_aa: CANRHGRDQPQHF
cdr3_nt: TGTGCCAACAGGCATGGAAGGGATCAGCCCCAGCATTTT

v_call: TRBV11-2
clone_size: .
d_call: .
j_call: TRBJ1-2
cdr3_aa: CASSLTGALKYGYTF
cdr3_nt: TGTGCCAGCAGCTTAACGGGGGCCTTAAAGTATGGCTACACCTTC

v_call: TRBV27
clone_size: .
d_call: TRBD1
j_call: TRBJ1-6
cdr3_aa: CASSLGQGLDSPLHF
cdr3_nt: TGTGCCAGCAGTTTAGGACAGGGTCTTGATTCACCCCTCCACTTT

v_call: TRBV4-1
clone_size: .
d_call: TRBD1
j_call: TRBJ1-5
cdr3_aa: CASSQVVGGLPQPQHF
cdr3_nt: TGCGCCAGCAGCCAAGTTGTAGGGGGCCTGCCTCAGCCCCAGCATTTT

v_call: TRBV9
clone_size: .
d_call: .
j_call: TRBJ2-1
cdr3_aa: CASSVATTGSGWRSSYNEQFF
cdr3_nt: TGTGCCAGCAGCGTAGCTACGACGGGGTCGGGGTGGCGGAGCTCCTACAATGAGCAGTTCTTC

v_call: TRBV5-5
clone_size: once
d_call: TRBD1
j_call: TRBJ2-1
cdr3_aa: CASSLAPTGAHNEQFF
cdr3_nt: TGTGCCAGCAGCTTGGCCCCGACAGGGGCTCACAATGAGCAGTTCTTC

v_call: TRBV6-1
clone_size: .
d_call: .
j_call: TRBJ2-3
cdr3_aa: CASSVGSTDTQYF
cdr3_nt: TGTGCCAGCAGTGTAGGCAGCACAGATACGCAGTATTTT

v_call: TRBV5-1
clone_size: .
d_call: .
j_call: TRBJ2-3
cdr3_aa: CASSLGGDTSTDTQYF
cdr3_nt: TGCGCCAGCAGCTTGGGGGGGGACACTAGCACAGATACGCAGTATTTT

v_call: TRBV11-1
clone_size: .
d_call: .
j_call: TRBJ2-7
cdr3_aa: CASSAAGHSTSYEQYF
cdr3_nt: TGTGCCAGCAGCGCCGCGGGACACTCTACCTCCTACGAGCAGTACTTC

v_call: TRBV7-8
clone_size: .
d_call: .
j_call: TRBJ1-2
cdr3_aa: CASSDSGETWGYTF
cdr3_nt: TGTGCCAGCAGCGATTCCGGGGAGACTTGGGGCTACACCTTC

v_call: TRBV5-1
clone_size: .
d_call: .
j_call: TRBJ2-5
cdr3_aa: CASSLETQYF
cdr3_nt: TGCGCCAGCAGCTTAGAGACCCAGTACTTC

v_call: TRBV7-2
clone_size: .
d_call: TRBD2
j_call: TRBJ2-5
cdr3_aa: CASSFLAGAIEETQYF
cdr3_nt: TGTGCCAGCAGCTTTCTAGCGGGGGCCATTGAAGAGACCCAGTACTTC

v_call: TRBV5-5
clone_size: once
d_call: TRBD2
j_call: TRBJ2-3
cdr3_aa: CASSSPSGGTDTQYF
cdr3_nt: TGTGCCAGCAGCTCTCCTAGCGGGGGGACAGATACGCAGTATTTT

v_call: TRBV7-3
clone_size: .
d_call: .
j_call: TRBJ1-3
cdr3_aa: CASSASGLLSGNTIYF
cdr3_nt: TGTGCCAGCAGCGCTTCGGGACTTCTCTCTGGAAACACCATATATTTT

v_call: TRBV5-3
clone_size: .
d_call: TRBD1
j_call: TRBJ1-3
cdr3_aa: CAEGTGGVGNTIYF
cdr3_nt: TGTGCCGAGGGGACAGGGGGCGTTGGAAACACCATATATTTT

v_call: TRBV6-4
clone_size: .
d_call: .
j_call: TRBJ2-2
cdr3_aa: CASSASGVSGELFF
cdr3_nt: TGTGCCAGCAGTGCATCGGGGGTTAGCGGGGAGCTGTTTTTT